This entry concerns a single T cell receptor (beta chain). Antigen unknown. This sample was taken from a study of radiotherapy plus CTLA-4 blockade in lung cancer. Study-level information: Objective response was observed in more than 15% of patients, and disease control in roughly 31%.

Study results and limitations: TCR clones of tumor origin grew in blood after radiotherapy plus ipilimumab. Reports state that early shifts in blood T cell clones, with interferon-beta, best predicted response.

Profiling relied on immunoSEQ multiplex PCR, and the TCRdb table lists in-frame clones only, not all of them. The data hold some 35,000 clones, with around 83% observed a single time. Sequenced here: peripheral blood, sampled from a patient treated with radiotherapy plus ipilimumab. The sequence came from a human donor with non-small cell lung cancer who had stable disease on radiotherapy plus ipilimumab.

The CDR3 DNA follows: TGCGCCAGCAGCCAAACACAAGATCTCTTTTACGAGCAGTACTTC. It translates to CASSQTQDLFYEQYF. This chain uses TRBV4-3 with TRBJ2-7; D is unresolved. V dropped 2 bases and J dropped 4 bases, with 15 bases sitting between them. From germline, CDR1 is LGHNA and CDR2 YSLEER. This CDR3 spans 15 amino acids.